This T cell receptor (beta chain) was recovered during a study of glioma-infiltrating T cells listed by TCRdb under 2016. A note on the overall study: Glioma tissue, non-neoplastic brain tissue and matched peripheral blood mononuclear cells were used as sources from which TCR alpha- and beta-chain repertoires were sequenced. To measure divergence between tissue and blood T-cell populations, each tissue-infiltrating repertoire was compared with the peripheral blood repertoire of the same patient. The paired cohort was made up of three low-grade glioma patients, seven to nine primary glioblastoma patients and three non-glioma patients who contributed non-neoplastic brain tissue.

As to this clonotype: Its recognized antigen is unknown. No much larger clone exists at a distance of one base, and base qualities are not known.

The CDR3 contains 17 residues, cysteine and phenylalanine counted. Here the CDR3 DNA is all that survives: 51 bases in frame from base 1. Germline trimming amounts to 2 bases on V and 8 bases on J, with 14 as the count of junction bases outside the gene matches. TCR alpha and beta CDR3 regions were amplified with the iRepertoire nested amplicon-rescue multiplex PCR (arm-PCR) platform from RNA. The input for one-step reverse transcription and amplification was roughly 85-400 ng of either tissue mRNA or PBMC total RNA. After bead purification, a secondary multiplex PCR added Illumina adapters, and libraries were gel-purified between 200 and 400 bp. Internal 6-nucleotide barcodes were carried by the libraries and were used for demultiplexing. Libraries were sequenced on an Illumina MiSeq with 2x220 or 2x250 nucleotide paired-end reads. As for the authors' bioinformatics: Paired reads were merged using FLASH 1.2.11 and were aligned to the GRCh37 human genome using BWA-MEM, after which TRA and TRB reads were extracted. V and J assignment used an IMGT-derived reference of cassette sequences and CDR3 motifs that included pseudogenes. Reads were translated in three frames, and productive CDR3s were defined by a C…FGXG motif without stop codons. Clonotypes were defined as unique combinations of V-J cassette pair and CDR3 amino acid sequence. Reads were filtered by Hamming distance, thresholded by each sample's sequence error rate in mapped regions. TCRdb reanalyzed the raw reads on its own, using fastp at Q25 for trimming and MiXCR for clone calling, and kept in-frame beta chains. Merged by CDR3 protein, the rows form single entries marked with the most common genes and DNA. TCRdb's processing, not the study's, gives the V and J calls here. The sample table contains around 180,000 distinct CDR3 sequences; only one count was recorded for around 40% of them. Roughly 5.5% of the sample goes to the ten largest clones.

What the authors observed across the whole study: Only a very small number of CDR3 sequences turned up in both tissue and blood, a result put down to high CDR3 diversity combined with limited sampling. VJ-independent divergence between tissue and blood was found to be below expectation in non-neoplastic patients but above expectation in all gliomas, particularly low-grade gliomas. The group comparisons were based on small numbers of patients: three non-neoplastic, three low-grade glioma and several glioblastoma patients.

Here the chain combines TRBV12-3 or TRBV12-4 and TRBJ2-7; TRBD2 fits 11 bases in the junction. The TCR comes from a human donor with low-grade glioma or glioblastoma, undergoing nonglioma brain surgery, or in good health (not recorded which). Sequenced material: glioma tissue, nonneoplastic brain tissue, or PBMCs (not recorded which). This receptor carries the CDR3 CASSLLLGTSGIRKQYF. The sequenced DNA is TGTGCCAGCAGTTTATTGTTAGGGACTAGCGGAATACGCAAGCAGTACTTC.